These 30 T cell receptor beta chains were all obtained from the same sample, sequenced in a study of T cell changes during pregnancy in multiple sclerosis. TCRdb's table, derived via immunoSEQ multiplex PCR, lists solely in-frame clones and lacks some. The sample gives tens of thousands of clones, about 93% of which show up once; under 0.6% is in the top ten. The input for sequencing was CD4+ T cells from peripheral blood mononuclear cells, taken in the second trimester of pregnancy. These TCRs come from a female donor with multiple sclerosis, enrolled in a pregnancy study.

The chain joins TRBV27 to TRBJ2-2; D perhaps matches TRBD2 (5 bases). Germline assignment: CDR1 MNHEY and CDR2 SMNVEV (reference sequence). Trimming left V 8 bases short and J 1 base short, with 14 bases between. This CDR3 has 15 residues. CDR3 protein: CASRLTLGNTGELFF. The CDR3 DNA sequence: TGTGCCAGCCGACTAACTCTAGGGAACACCGGGGAGCTGTTTTTT.

J is TRBJ2-7 and V is TRBV19; 8 bases line up with TRBD1. Germline assignment: CDR1 LNHDA and CDR2 SQIVND (reference sequence). The J segment lost 3 bases and the V segment lost 6 bases, leaving 4 bases of the junction unmatched. The CDR3 has 13 amino acids. The CDR3 reads CASSRDRNYEQYF. The DNA of the CDR3 is TGTGCCAGTAGCCGGGACAGGAACTACGAGCAGTACTTC.

Remarks on this clone: The germline gene is not matched at one end of the junction; a read error may be the cause. V and J are TRBV6-1 and TRBJ1-2, with 7 bases matching TRBD1. This CDR3 region has 13 residues. Germline lookup yields CDR1 MNHNS and CDR2 SASEGT. The CDR3 DNA sequence: TGTGCCAGCAGTGAACATTTGAGAGACAGGGCTTACTTC. Protein: CASSEHLRDRAYF.

The chain carries TRBV2 and TRBJ2-4; D not certain. The V gene's germline CDR1 is SNHLY and CDR2 FYNNEI. The V end was cut by 7 bases, the J end by 1 base, with 11 bases between. CDR3 length: 14 residues. CDR3: CASTPTRAKNIQYF. CDR3 nucleotides: TGTGCCAGCACCCCCACCAGGGCCAAAAACATTCAGTACTTC.

This sequence joins TRBV2 and TRBJ2-7, with 7 bases aligning to TRBD1. V trimming: 6 bases; J trimming: 3 bases; junction bases outside the gene matches: 11. The CDR3 is 15 amino acids. Germline CDR1 reads SNHLY; CDR2 reads FYNNEI. As DNA, the CDR3 is TGTGCCAGCAGCCCCAGGGACAGCTCCCTCTACGAGCAGTACTTC. Translation: CASSPRDSSLYEQYF. Full variable domain (remainder filled in from reference TRBV2 and TRBJ2-7): EPEVTQTPSHQVTQMGQEVILRCVPISNHLYFYWYRQILGQKVEFLVSFYNNEISEKSEIFDDQFSVERPDGSNFTLKIRSTKLEDSAMYFCASSPRDSSLYEQYFGPGTRLTVT.

The chain employs TRBV5-4 and TRBJ2-3; D might be TRBD2 (5 bases). Looked up from germline, CDR1 is SGHNT and CDR2 is YYREEE (reference sequence). V lost 4 bases, J lost 1 base, and 22 bases lay in between. This CDR3 spans 18 amino acids. The CDR3 DNA reads as TGTGCCAGCAGCCCCAGTGGGGTCTTAGCGAGCGGCACAGATACGCAGTATTTT. It specifies CASSPSGVLASGTDTQYF. Based on the CDR3 plus reference TRBV5-4 and TRBJ2-3, the full variable domain is ETGVTQSPTHLIKTRGQQVTLRCSSQSGHNTVSWYQQALGQGPQFIFQYYREEENGRGNFPPRFSGLQFPNYSSELNVNALELDDSALYLCASSPSGVLASGTDTQYFGPGTRLTVL.

The chain has TRBV5-8 and TRBJ2-7, with 10 bases that match TRBD1. The trim removed 4 bases at V and 4 bases at J, leaving 8 bases unmatched. This CDR3 is 15 amino acids long. Per the germline V gene, CDR1 is SGHTS and CDR2 is YDEGEE. The CDR3 DNA follows: TGTGCCAGCAGCAAAAGGACAGGGGGAAGGTACGAGCAGTACTTC. Amino acid sequence: CASSKRTGGRYEQYF.

Notes on this clone: At one of its ends the junction is not consistent with the germline gene, which may arise from a read error. This rearrangement joins TRBV5-1 to TRBJ2-5; no reliable D call. CDR3 length equals 13 residues. The V gene's germline CDR1 is SGHRS and CDR2 YFSETQ. DNA for the CDR3: TGCGCCAGCACCCGAGGTGACCAGGAGACCCAGTACTTC. Residues: CASTRGDQETQYF.

This rearrangement joins TRBV28 to TRBJ2-6, with 10 positions matching TRBD1. Germline lookup yields CDR1 MDHEN and CDR2 SYDVKM. Unmatched junction bases numbered 4, after V lost 6 bases and J lost 5 bases. The CDR3 sequence is 15 residues long. CDR3 region: CASRTGGARANVLTF. The CDR3 coding sequence is TGTGCCAGCAGGACAGGGGGCGCAAGGGCCAACGTCCTGACTTTC.

The chain is built from TRBV5-1 and TRBJ1-2; TRBD1 aligns across 9 bases. CDR3 length: 18 residues. V was clipped by 4 bases and J by 0 bases; unmatched bases: 13. Germline CDR1 is SGHRS and CDR2 is YFSETQ. CDR3 sequence (DNA): TGCGCCAGCAGCGGTGGGACGGGGACAGGGCCTACTAACTATGGCTACACCTTC. The encoded protein is CASSGGTGTGPTNYGYTF.

The chain couples TRBV27 to TRBJ2-3; D is unclear. The CDR3 totals 13 residues. Trimming removed 3 bases at V and 5 bases at J, with 9 bases between. The germline V gene encodes CDR1 MNHEY and CDR2 SMNVEV (reference sequence). CDR3 region: CASSFTLGDTQYF. The CDR3 DNA is TGTGCCAGCAGTTTCACCCTAGGAGATACGCAGTATTTT.

This clone was counted once. The DNA is left out, because the CDR3 cannot be placed on it with certainty; the CDR3 is given as TCRdb lists it. The chain links TRBV5-5 to TRBJ2-7; the D segment call TRBD2 is taken from the table without a DNA check. Germline-derived CDR1 and CDR2 are SGHKS and YYEKEE (reference sequence). The CDR3 is 14 residues long, ends included. CDR3: CASSLGTGPYEQYF.

The chain employs TRBV5-8 and TRBJ2-7; TRBD2 aligns across 9 bases. Per germline, CDR1 SGHTS and CDR2 YDEGEE. The CDR3 runs 15 residues. Trimming at V came to 8 bases and at J to 4 bases, leaving 13 bases not matched to a gene. CDR3: CASSSGRLKKYEQYF. CDR3 nucleotides: TGTGCCAGTTCCAGCGGGAGGCTCAAGAAATACGAGCAGTACTTC.

The rearrangement links TRBV27 to TRBJ1-6; TRBD1 agrees at 10 bases. The trim removed 5 bases at V and 4 bases at J, leaving 5 bases unmatched. The germline V gene encodes CDR1 MNHEY and CDR2 SMNVEV (reference sequence). This CDR3 is 16 amino acids long. The CDR3 protein is CASSAGGQGYNSPLHF. The CDR3 DNA reads TGTGCCAGCAGTGCTGGGGGACAGGGGTATAATTCACCCCTCCACTTT.

This clone was recorded only once. CDR3 in DNA: TGTGCCAGCAGCAAGAAATGGGGGGGGGCCGACTACACCTTC. Amino acids: CASSKKWGGADYTF. The rearrangement links TRBV5-6 to TRBJ1-2, with a weak D call TRBD1 (6 bases). Trimming left V 4 bases short and J 10 bases short, with 20 bases between. The CDR3 has 14 amino acids. Germline values: CDR1 SGHDT, CDR2 YYEEEE.

The chain carries TRBV19 and TRBJ2-6; D is unclear. Trimming removed 3 bases at V and 0 bases at J, with 9 bases between. The germline gives CDR1 LNHDA, CDR2 SQIVND (reference sequence). The CDR3 has 16 amino acids. CDR3 loop: CASSMQRSSGANVLTF. The CDR3 DNA reads as TGTGCCAGTAGTATGCAGAGGAGCTCTGGGGCCAACGTCCTGACTTTC.

V gene TRBV2 combines with J gene TRBJ2-3, with TRBD2 matching over 9 bases. The V and J ends lost 8 bases and 3 bases, in that order; junction bases with no gene match: 6. Germline-derived CDR1 and CDR2 are SNHLY and FYNNEI. CDR3 length equals 14 residues. The CDR3 spells CASCLAGVTDTQYF. In nucleotides, the CDR3 is TGTGCCAGCTGCTTAGCGGGGGTGACAGATACGCAGTATTTT. Supplemented by reference TRBV2 and TRBJ2-3, the full variable domain reads EPEVTQTPSHQVTQMGQEVILRCVPISNHLYFYWYRQILGQKVEFLVSFYNNEISEKSEIFDDQFSVERPDGSNFTLKIRSTKLEDSAMYFCASCLAGVTDTQYFGPGTRLTVL.

The chain couples TRBV5-7 to TRBJ1-2; TRBD1 agrees at 7 bases. TRBV5-7 is reported as an ORF; its role is uncertain. The CDR3 runs to 18 residues. With V trimmed by 4 bases and J by 1 base, 16 bases remained unmatched. The CDR3 is CASSPICLPGGGNYGYTF. The DNA of the CDR3 is TGTGCCAGCAGCCCAATTTGTCTCCCAGGGGGAGGTAACTATGGCTACACCTTC.

This rearrangement joins TRBV29-1 to TRBJ1-1, with D unclear. The CDR3 is 12 residues long. The germline V gene encodes CDR1 SQVTM and CDR2 ANQGSEA. V was clipped by 6 bases and J by 0 bases, with 8 bases between them. CDR3: CSVLDLNTEAFF. The CDR3 DNA sequence: TGCAGCGTACTTGACTTGAACACTGAAGCTTTCTTT.

This chain joins TRBV19 and TRBJ1-3, with D unclear. Germline assignment: CDR1 LNHDA and CDR2 SQIVND (reference sequence). CDR3 size: 12 residues. V was trimmed by 5 bases and J by 2 bases, leaving 4 bases between them. The CDR3 is CASSEAGNTIYF. The CDR3 nucleotides read TGTGCCAGTAGTGAGGCTGGAAACACCATATATTTT.

This chain uses TRBV18 with TRBJ2-2, with D possibly TRBD1 on 5 matching bases. Trimming pared 2 bases from V and 1 base from J, leaving 11 bases between. CDR3 length: 16 residues. Germline lookup yields CDR1 KGHSH and CDR2 LQKENI. DNA of the CDR3: TGTGCCAGCTCACCAAGGGGATACGGGAACACCGGGGAGCTGTTTTTT. Translation gives CASSPRGYGNTGELFF.

The chain carries TRBV2 and TRBJ1-1; no definite D call. The germline CDR1 and CDR2 sequences are SNHLY and FYNNEI. The ends were cut back, 2 bases at V and 5 bases at J, with 12 bases in the middle. This CDR3 contains 14 residues. CDR3 nucleotide sequence: TGTGCCAGCAGTGAAATGGAGGGAAATACTGAAGCTTTCTTT. The encoded protein is CASSEMEGNTEAFF.

This chain connects TRBV10-3 to TRBJ2-7, with D hard to call. Trimming left V 7 bases short and J 5 bases short, with 9 bases between. Germline assignment: CDR1 ENHRY and CDR2 SYGVKD. This CDR3 is 11 amino acids long. CDR3 sequence: CAIKETDEQYF. The CDR3 coding sequence is TGTGCCATCAAGGAGACTGACGAGCAGTACTTC.

The chain uses TRBV10-3 and TRBJ2-5; 7 bases match TRBD1. J gave up 4 bases and V 4 bases, and 3 bases lay outside the gene matches. Germline V CDR1 and CDR2: ENHRY, SYGVKD. The length of the CDR3 is 13 residues. In DNA, the CDR3 is TGTGCCATCAGTGGACAGGGCGGAGAGACCCAGTACTTC. Its translation is CAISGQGGETQYF.

The J gene is TRBJ1-1, the V gene TRBV19, with a possible D match to TRBD1 (5 bases). Per the germline V gene, CDR1 is LNHDA and CDR2 is SQIVND (reference sequence). Trimming took off 7 bases at V and 0 bases at J, with 18 bases between the two ends. This CDR3 has 16 amino acids. The CDR3 loop reads CASNPWAGSVNTEAFF. The DNA of the CDR3 is TGTGCCAGTAATCCCTGGGCAGGGTCGGTGAACACTGAAGCTTTCTTT.

This clone appeared a few times. The V call is TRBV29-1, the J call TRBJ2-7; the match to TRBD2 covers 9 bases. Germline V lookup: CDR1 SQVTM, CDR2 ANQGSEA. Trimming cost V 4 bases and J 3 bases; bases outside gene matches: 7. This CDR3 is built from 14 residues. The chain's CDR3 is CSVASLAGNYEQYF. CDR3 in DNA: TGCAGCGTTGCCTCCCTAGCGGGGAACTACGAGCAGTACTTC.

The CDR3 loop reads CASSAYNEQFF. The CDR3 coding sequence is TGTGCCAGCAGCGCGTACAATGAGCAGTTCTTC. This chain connects TRBV11-3 to TRBJ2-1, with D uncertain. Germline V gives CDR1 SGHNT, CDR2 YENEEA. This CDR3 comprises 11 residues. The V and J ends lost 5 bases and 4 bases respectively, with 3 bases between them. The entire variable domain, with the rest obtained from reference TRBV11-3 and TRBJ2-1, is as follows: EAGVVQSPRYKIIEKKQPVAFWCNPISGHNTLYWYLQNLGQGPELLIRYENEEAVDDSQLPKDRFSAERLKGVDSTLKIQPAELGDSAVYLCASSAYNEQFFGPGTRLTVL.

The chain employs TRBV9 and TRBJ1-1, with D perhaps matching TRBD1 (6 bases). The CDR3 is 15 residues long. Trimming removed 0 bases from V and 5 bases from J, with 14 bases in between. Germline assignment: CDR1 SGDLS and CDR2 YYNGEE. The CDR3 DNA follows: TGTGCCAGCAGCGTAGAGGCAGGGGCGATAACTGAAGCTTTCTTT. This encodes CASSVEAGAITEAFF.

This clone appeared a single time. The chain carries TRBV7-6 and TRBJ1-5; 7 nucleotides line up with TRBD1. The V and J ends lost 5 bases and 3 bases, in that order; junction bases with no gene match: 25. The CDR3 is 21 residues long. CDR1 SGHVS and CDR2 FNYEAQ come from the germline V gene. The CDR3 reads CASSTRDSRTIIREFNQPQHF. The CDR3, as DNA: TGTGCCAGCAGCACCCGGGACAGTCGAACTATTATCAGGGAGTTCAATCAGCCCCAGCATTTT.

This chain uses TRBV4-1 with TRBJ2-1; 12 positions match TRBD2. The CDR3 consists of 15 residues. Losses at the gene ends were 4 bases for V and 6 bases for J; bases not matched to a gene: 4. From germline, CDR1 is MGHRA and CDR2 YSYEKL. The CDR3, as DNA: TGCGCCAGCAGCCGACTAGCGGGGGCCGGCAATGAGCAGTTCTTC. The encoded protein is CASSRLAGAGNEQFF.